This T cell receptor beta chain was profiled in a study of shared clonotypes between healthy human individuals. Ten immunoSEQ deep assay plates were used to sequence the DNA of unsorted PBMCs. Profiling relied on immunoSEQ multiplex PCR, and the TCRdb table lists in-frame clones only, not all of them. The table shows roughly 500,000 clones, with 79% occurring only once. V lost 3 bases and J lost 5; bases outside the gene matches: 4. The CDR3 runs to 16 residues. Germline CDR1 and CDR2: SGHNT and YYREEE (reference sequence). The material sequenced was PBMCs. This receptor was obtained from a woman aged 40 to 50 in good health. Some clones in this sample may be carry-over from other donors' samples. The chain links TRBV5-4 to TRBJ2-1; TRBD2 agrees at 14 bases. The CDR3, as DNA: TGTGCCAGCAGCTCCGGGACTAGCGGGAGTCACAATGAGCAGTTCTTC. It is translated as CASSSGTSGSHNEQFF.